This T cell receptor (beta chain) was sequenced for a study of CD8 T cells in Susac syndrome. Broader study findings: The study conceded that its TCR sequencing and HLA analysis involved relatively few individuals.

This CDR3 is built from 16 residues. V dropped 6 bases and J dropped 4; count of bases not matched to a gene: 11. Germline values: CDR1 MNHNS, CDR2 SASEGT. With random hexamers, reverse transcription was performed on about 0.5 to 1 ug of RNA. The amplification used immunoSEQ multiplex PCR on TCR beta CDR3; it spanned 54 Vbeta and 13 Jbeta. TCRdb recomputed calls from the immunoSEQ multiplex PCR reads with MiXCR, one row per CDR3 protein. Of 250,000 to 300,000 distinct CDR3 sequences in the sample, 70% to 90% were seen once. The multiple sclerosis control group comprised treatment-naive patients with stable or active relapsing-remitting disease. TEMRA cells were FACS-enriched and CD8+ and CD4+ T cells negatively isolated. Note on this clonotype: Its antigen is not identified.

The V call is TRBV6-1, the J call TRBJ2-5; 10 bases line up with TRBD2. Sequences were obtained from CD8+ T cells from PBMCs. This sequence was found in a human donor with multiple sclerosis. CDR3 loop: CASRTAGGPLSETQYF. CDR3 nucleotides: TGTGCCAGCAGGACAGCGGGAGGGCCTTTATCAGAGACCCAGTACTTC.